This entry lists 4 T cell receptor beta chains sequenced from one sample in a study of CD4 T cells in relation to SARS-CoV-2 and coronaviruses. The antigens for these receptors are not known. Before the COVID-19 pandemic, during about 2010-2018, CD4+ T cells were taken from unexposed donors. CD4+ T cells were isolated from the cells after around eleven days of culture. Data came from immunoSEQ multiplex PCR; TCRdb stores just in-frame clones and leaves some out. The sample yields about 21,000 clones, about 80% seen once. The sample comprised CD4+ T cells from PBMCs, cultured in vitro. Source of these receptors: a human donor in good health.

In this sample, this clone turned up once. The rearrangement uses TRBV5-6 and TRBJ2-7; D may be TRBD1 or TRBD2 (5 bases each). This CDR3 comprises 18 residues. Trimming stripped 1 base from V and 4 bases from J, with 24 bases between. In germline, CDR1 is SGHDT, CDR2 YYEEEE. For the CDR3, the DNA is TGTGCCAGCAGCTTGCCGTCTCGGGACCCAACCGGGGAGTACGAGCAGTACTTC. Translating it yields CASSLPSRDPTGEYEQYF.

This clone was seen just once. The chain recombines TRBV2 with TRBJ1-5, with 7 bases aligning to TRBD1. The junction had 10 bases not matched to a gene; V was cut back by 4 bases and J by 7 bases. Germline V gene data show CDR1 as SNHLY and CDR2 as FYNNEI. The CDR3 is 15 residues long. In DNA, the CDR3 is TGTGCCAGCAGTGTGGACAGGCCTACAACCCAGCCCCAGCATTTT. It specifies CASSVDRPTTQPQHF. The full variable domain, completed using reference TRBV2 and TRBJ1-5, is EPEVTQTPSHQVTQMGQEVILRCVPISNHLYFYWYRQILGQKVEFLVSFYNNEISEKSEIFDDQFSVERPDGSNFTLKIRSTKLEDSAMYFCASSVDRPTTQPQHFGDGTRLSIL.

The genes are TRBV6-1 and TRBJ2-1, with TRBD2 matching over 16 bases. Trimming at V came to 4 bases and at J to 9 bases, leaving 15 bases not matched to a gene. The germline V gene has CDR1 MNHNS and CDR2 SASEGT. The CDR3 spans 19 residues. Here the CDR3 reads CASSGPPGTSGRATIEQFF. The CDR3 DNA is TGTGCCAGCAGTGGGCCCCCCGGGACTAGCGGGAGGGCCACAATTGAGCAGTTCTTC.

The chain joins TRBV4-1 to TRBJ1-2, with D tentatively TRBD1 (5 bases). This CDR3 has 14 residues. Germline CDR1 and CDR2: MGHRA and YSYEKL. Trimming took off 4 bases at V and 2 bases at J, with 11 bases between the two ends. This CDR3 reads CASSPQGVNYGYTF. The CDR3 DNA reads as TGCGCCAGCAGCCCCCAGGGAGTAAACTATGGCTACACCTTC.